What follows describes a single TCR beta chain. These data come from a study of CD8+CD57+ T cells in acquired aplastic anemia. Using genomic DNA as the template, TCR beta VDJ and CDR3 profiling was carried out. TCRdb re-derived calls from the reads in MiXCR, one entry per CDR3 protein. The data hold 400,000 to 500,000 distinct CDR3 sequences, with about two thirds observed a single time. CDR3 length equals 14 residues. From germline, CDR1 is DFQATT and CDR2 SNEGSKA (reference sequence). Sample: sorted CD4+, CD8+, or CD8+CD57+ T cells (not recorded which) from PBMCs. The TCR originated in a human donor in good health, serving as a control. The chain employs TRBV20-1 and TRBJ2-3; D unresolved. The CDR3: CSVIVDESTDTQYF. The CDR3 DNA reads TGCAGCGTTATAGTGGACGAGTCCACAGATACGCAGTATTTT.